The 9 T cell receptor beta chains listed next were all sequenced from one sample in a study of blood T cell repertoires in COVID-19. The protocol was immunoSEQ multiplex PCR, while the TCRdb copy is restricted to in-frame clones and leaves out a portion. Among approximately 290,000 clones listed, approximately 85% were seen once. The specimen was peripheral blood. The receptor source for this set is a human donor with COVID-19, enrolled during active disease. The donor label of this sample is uncertain.

This rearrangement joins TRBV13 to TRBJ2-3, with TRBD1 matching over 7 bases. This CDR3 spans 16 amino acids. Germline V CDR1 and CDR2: PRHDT, FYEKMQ (reference sequence). V trimming: 5 bases; J trimming: 3 bases; junction bases outside the gene matches: 11. The CDR3 protein is CASSNITGERTDTQYF. Written as DNA, the CDR3 is TGTGCCAGCAGCAATATTACAGGGGAGAGGACAGATACGCAGTATTTT.

V gene TRBV6-5 combines with J gene TRBJ1-1, with 7 bases aligning to TRBD1. Germline V gene data show CDR1 as MNHEY and CDR2 as SVGAGI. The CDR3 length is 14 residues. Trimming removed 9 bases from V and 3 bases from J; junction bases left unmatched: 10. CDR3 in DNA: TGTGCCAGTTTAGGTTTTGACAGGGACACTGAAGCTTTCTTT. As protein: CASLGFDRDTEAFF.

The gene calls are TRBV2 and TRBJ2-5, with 15 bases identical to TRBD2. There are 17 residues in the CDR3. Germline assignment: CDR1 SNHLY and CDR2 FYNNEI. With 2 bases clipped from V and 5 bases from J, the junction kept 6 bases outside the gene matches. The CDR3 DNA is TGTGCCAGCAGTGAATGGGGGGGACTAGCGGGAGGTGAGACCCAGTACTTC. Amino acid sequence: CASSEWGGLAGGETQYF.

The rearrangement uses TRBV13 and TRBJ2-3; 11 bases line up with TRBD2. Looked up from germline, CDR1 is PRHDT and CDR2 is FYEKMQ (reference sequence). The junction had 4 bases not matched to a gene; V was cut back by 0 bases and J by 2 bases. The CDR3 is 17 amino acids. The CDR3 loop is CASSLGPLAGVTDTQYF. The CDR3 nucleotides are TGTGCCAGCAGCTTAGGCCCACTAGCGGGAGTCACAGATACGCAGTATTTT.

The chain employs TRBV5-6 and TRBJ2-7, with D tentatively TRBD2 (5 bases). Germline CDR1 is SGHDT and CDR2 is YYEEEE. The CDR3 length is 17 residues. Trimming cost V 3 bases and J 2 bases, with 21 bases left between them. CDR3 in DNA: TGTGCCAGCAGCTACAGAATTTGGGCCCCGGGGACCTACGAGCAGTACTTC. Amino acids: CASSYRIWAPGTYEQYF. The full variable domain, rest sourced from reference TRBV5-6 and TRBJ2-7, is DAGVTQSPTHLIKTRGQQVTLRCSPKSGHDTVSWYQQALGQGPQFIFQYYEEEERQRGNFPDRFSGHQFPNYSSELNVNALLLGDSALYLCASSYRIWAPGTYEQYFGPGTRLTVT.

The gene calls are TRBV19 and TRBJ2-3; 11 positions agree with TRBD1. Germline-derived CDR1 and CDR2 are LNHDA and SQIVND (reference sequence). This CDR3 contains 15 residues. V lost 5 bases, J lost 5 bases, and 6 bases stayed unmatched. The CDR3 region is CASSVGQGAGDTQYF. As DNA, the CDR3 is TGTGCCAGTAGTGTTGGACAGGGGGCCGGAGATACGCAGTATTTT.

The rearrangement uses TRBV27 and TRBJ1-4, with 11 bases fitting TRBD1. The V gene's germline CDR1 is MNHEY and CDR2 SMNVEV (reference sequence). The CDR3 is made up of 18 amino acids. Losses at the gene ends were 5 bases for V and 6 bases for J; bases not matched to a gene: 14. CDR3 residues: CASSPLLGQGVGDEKLFF. The CDR3 DNA sequence: TGTGCCAGCAGTCCACTACTGGGACAGGGGGTTGGGGATGAAAAACTGTTTTTT.

V gene TRBV3-1 (or the pseudogene TRBV3-2) combines with J gene TRBJ2-1, with 10 nucleotides matching TRBD2. V lost 4 bases to trimming and J lost 12 bases; unmatched junction nucleotides: 6. Germline CDR1 and CDR2: LGHDT and YNNKEL (reference sequence). The length of the CDR3 is 13 residues. CDR3 DNA sequence: TGTGCCAGCAGCCCCAGACTAGCGGGTCCGCAGTTCTTC. Residues: CASSPRLAGPQFF.

The chain recombines TRBV10-3 with TRBJ2-3; TRBD2 might be the D (6 bases). The CDR3 sequence is 14 residues long. V shed 3 bases and J shed 5 bases, with 12 bases lying between them. The germline V gene encodes CDR1 ENHRY and CDR2 SYGVKD. Here the CDR3 DNA reads TGTGCCATCAGTGACGGAGGGTCCGAAGATACGCAGTATTTT. Protein sequence: CAISDGGSEDTQYF.